This is a list of T cell receptor beta chains from one sample in a study of blood T cell repertoires in COVID-19. Here immunoSEQ multiplex PCR was the method, and the copy in TCRdb shows in-frame clones only, minus some. The sample yields 150,000 to 200,000 clones, more than 80% seen once. The sample taken for sequencing was peripheral blood. Receptor source: a human donor in a cohort sampled during active COVID-19. The CDR3 runs from the conserved cysteine through the conserved F or W. A D gene is named only where the DNA matches it firmly. A row's size may be missing; if present it is once, few, many or a size class.

J gene: TRBJ2-7; clone size: -; CDR3 length: 12; V gene: TRBV2; D gene: -; CDR3 protein: CASCREVYEQYF; CDR3 DNA: TGTGCCAGCTGCCGGGAAGTGTACGAGCAGTACTTC
J gene: TRBJ1-6; clone size: -; CDR3 length: 13; V gene: TRBV30; D gene: -; CDR3 protein: CALKGQADSPLHF; CDR3 DNA: TGTGCCTTGAAGGGGCAGGCCGATTCACCCCTCCACTTT
J gene: TRBJ2-3; clone size: -; CDR3 length: 13; V gene: TRBV11-2; D gene: -; CDR3 protein: CASSLAGVDTQYF; CDR3 DNA: TGTGCCAGCAGCTTAGCGGGGGTTGATACGCAGTATTTT
J gene: TRBJ1-4; clone size: -; CDR3 length: 15; V gene: TRBV19; D gene: TRBD1; CDR3 protein: CARLQRDRADEKLFF; CDR3 DNA: TGTGCCAGACTGCAGAGGGACAGGGCTGACGAAAAACTGTTTTTT
J gene: TRBJ2-7; clone size: -; CDR3 length: 16; V gene: TRBV5-4; D gene: -; CDR3 protein: CASSLSGTSITYEQYF; CDR3 DNA: TGTGCCAGCAGCTTGTCCGGGACTTCGATTACCTACGAGCAGTACTTC
J gene: TRBJ2-2; clone size: -; CDR3 length: 14; V gene: TRBV14; D gene: TRBD2; CDR3 protein: CASRLAGLTGELFF; CDR3 DNA: TGTGCCAGCAGGCTAGCGGGACTCACCGGGGAGCTGTTTTTT
J gene: TRBJ2-2; clone size: -; CDR3 length: 17; V gene: TRBV6-2/TRBV6-3; D gene: TRBD2; CDR3 protein: CASSYGLAGGRTGELFF; CDR3 DNA: TGTGCCAGCAGTTACGGGCTAGCGGGGGGCCGCACCGGGGAGCTGTTTTTT
J gene: TRBJ1-2; clone size: -; CDR3 length: 16; V gene: TRBV27; D gene: -; CDR3 protein: CASSLKRGIANYGYTF; CDR3 DNA: TGTGCCAGCAGTTTAAAAAGGGGAATAGCTAACTATGGCTACACCTTC
J gene: TRBJ1-5; clone size: -; CDR3 length: 17; V gene: TRBV6-1; D gene: TRBD1; CDR3 protein: CASSEEGRGTGNQPQHF; CDR3 DNA: TGTGCCAGCAGTGAAGAGGGACGAGGGACAGGGAATCAGCCCCAGCATTTT
J gene: TRBJ1-3; clone size: -; CDR3 length: 14; V gene: TRBV18; D gene: -; CDR3 protein: CASSQDSRGNTIYF; CDR3 DNA: TGTGCCAGCTCACAGGACAGTAGAGGAAACACCATATATTTT
J gene: TRBJ2-1; clone size: -; CDR3 length: 15; V gene: TRBV3-1/TRBV3-2; D gene: -; CDR3 protein: CASSHRGTSYNEQFF; CDR3 DNA: TGTGCCAGCAGCCACCGCGGGACGTCCTACAATGAGCAGTTCTTC
J gene: TRBJ2-5; clone size: -; CDR3 length: 16; V gene: TRBV10-1; D gene: TRBD1; CDR3 protein: CASSERSGGFMETQYF; CDR3 DNA: TGCGCCAGCAGTGAGAGGTCAGGGGGCTTTATGGAGACCCAGTACTTC
J gene: TRBJ2-5; clone size: -; CDR3 length: 15; V gene: TRBV6-5; D gene: -; CDR3 protein: CATRERDGKEETQYF; CDR3 DNA: TGTGCCACCCGGGAGAGGGACGGAAAGGAAGAGACCCAGTACTTC
J gene: TRBJ1-2; clone size: once; CDR3 length: 16; V gene: TRBV27; D gene: TRBD1; CDR3 protein: CAGSTGGDINNYGYTF; CDR3 DNA: TGTGCCGGCAGTACAGGGGGCGATATTAATAACTATGGCTACACCTTC
J gene: TRBJ2-1; clone size: -; CDR3 length: 13; V gene: TRBV7-2; D gene: -; CDR3 protein: CASSRLIWNEQFF; CDR3 DNA: TGTGCCAGCAGCCGACTGATATGGAATGAGCAGTTCTTC
J gene: TRBJ2-5; clone size: -; CDR3 length: 13; V gene: TRBV29-1; D gene: -; CDR3 protein: CSARGQQGETQYF; CDR3 DNA: TGCAGCGCCAGGGGTCAGCAAGGAGAGACCCAGTACTTC
J gene: TRBJ2-5; clone size: -; CDR3 length: 12; V gene: TRBV7-2; D gene: -; CDR3 protein: CASSLLRETQYF; CDR3 DNA: TGTGCCAGCAGCTTACTGAGAGAGACCCAGTACTTC
J gene: TRBJ1-3; clone size: -; CDR3 length: 14; V gene: TRBV2; D gene: -; CDR3 protein: CASKESFSGNTIYF; CDR3 DNA: TGTGCCAGCAAGGAGTCTTTCTCTGGAAACACCATATATTTT
J gene: TRBJ2-2; clone size: once; CDR3 length: 17; V gene: TRBV23-1; D gene: -; CDR3 protein: CADPPSRRKTITGELFF; CDR3 DNA: TGCGCCGACCCCCCTTCTCGGCGGAAGACGATAACCGGGGAGCTGTTTTTT
J gene: TRBJ1-2; clone size: -; CDR3 length: 17; V gene: TRBV7-2; D gene: TRBD1; CDR3 protein: CASSSRDSRPPNYGYTF; CDR3 DNA: TGTGCCAGCAGCTCCCGGGACAGCCGACCGCCTAACTATGGCTACACCTTC
J gene: TRBJ2-1; clone size: -; CDR3 length: 13; V gene: TRBV12-3/TRBV12-4; D gene: TRBD1; CDR3 protein: CASSLAGGGEQFF; CDR3 DNA: TGTGCCAGCAGTTTAGCAGGGGGCGGTGAGCAGTTCTTC
J gene: TRBJ2-7; clone size: -; CDR3 length: 14; V gene: TRBV11-1; D gene: -; CDR3 protein: CASSLRRSKNEQYF; CDR3 DNA: TGTGCCAGCAGCCTCCGGAGGAGTAAGAACGAGCAGTACTTC
J gene: TRBJ2-7; clone size: -; CDR3 length: 14; V gene: TRBV28; D gene: -; CDR3 protein: CASSPTGGSYEQYF; CDR3 DNA: TGTGCCAGCAGTCCGACCGGAGGGAGCTACGAGCAGTACTTC
J gene: TRBJ1-5; clone size: -; CDR3 length: 14; V gene: TRBV7-2; D gene: TRBD1; CDR3 protein: CASSSTGGGQPQHF; CDR3 DNA: TGTGCCAGCAGCTCCACAGGGGGCGGTCAGCCCCAGCATTTT
J gene: TRBJ1-5; clone size: -; CDR3 length: 15; V gene: TRBV20-1; D gene: -; CDR3 protein: CSASVRGRGNQPQHF; CDR3 DNA: TGCAGTGCTAGTGTTCGGGGAAGGGGGAATCAGCCCCAGCATTTT
J gene: TRBJ1-5; clone size: -; CDR3 length: 15; V gene: TRBV2; D gene: -; CDR3 protein: CASGAESRSNQPQHF; CDR3 DNA: TGTGCCAGCGGGGCGGAATCGAGAAGCAATCAGCCCCAGCATTTT
J gene: TRBJ2-7; clone size: few; CDR3 length: 16; V gene: TRBV6-1; D gene: -; CDR3 protein: CASSEASGDLFYEQYF; CDR3 DNA: TGTGCCAGCAGTGAAGCGTCGGGAGATCTTTTTTACGAGCAGTACTTC
J gene: TRBJ2-7; clone size: -; CDR3 length: 13; V gene: TRBV2; D gene: -; CDR3 protein: CASTLLGAYEQYF; CDR3 DNA: TGTGCCAGCACGTTATTGGGGGCATACGAGCAGTACTTC
J gene: TRBJ1-5; clone size: -; CDR3 length: 14; V gene: TRBV6-5; D gene: -; CDR3 protein: CASSYGGSNQPQHF; CDR3 DNA: TGTGCCAGCAGTTACGGGGGCTCTAACCAGCCCCAGCATTTT
J gene: TRBJ1-5; clone size: -; CDR3 length: 15; V gene: TRBV5-1; D gene: TRBD1; CDR3 protein: CASSLSGGEGQPQHF; CDR3 DNA: TGCGCCAGCAGCTTGTCAGGGGGCGAAGGTCAGCCCCAGCATTTT
J gene: TRBJ2-1; clone size: -; CDR3 length: 14; V gene: TRBV6-5; D gene: -; CDR3 protein: CASSRQAYYNEQFF; CDR3 DNA: TGTGCCAGCAGTAGACAGGCGTACTACAATGAGCAGTTCTTC
J gene: TRBJ2-7; clone size: many; CDR3 length: 15; V gene: TRBV11-3; D gene: -; CDR3 protein: CASSPSPAGRTEQYF; CDR3 DNA: TGTGCCAGCAGCCCGTCCCCTGCGGGCCGCACCGAGCAGTACTTC
J gene: TRBJ2-7; clone size: -; CDR3 length: 13; V gene: TRBV9; D gene: TRBD2; CDR3 protein: CASSRIAGGEQYF; CDR3 DNA: TGTGCCAGCAGCAGGATAGCGGGGGGCGAGCAGTACTTC
J gene: TRBJ1-4; clone size: -; CDR3 length: 15; V gene: TRBV14; D gene: TRBD1; CDR3 protein: CASSQRQGEVEKLFF; CDR3 DNA: TGTGCCAGCAGCCAACGACAGGGGGAGGTTGAAAAACTGTTTTTT
J gene: TRBJ2-7; clone size: -; CDR3 length: 15; V gene: TRBV19; D gene: -; CDR3 protein: CASSTSTGFSYEQYF; CDR3 DNA: TGTGCCAGTAGTACCTCGACAGGTTTCTCCTACGAGCAGTACTTC
J gene: TRBJ1-4; clone size: -; CDR3 length: 12; V gene: TRBV5-5; D gene: -; CDR3 protein: CASSLPRGAMFF; CDR3 DNA: TGTGCCAGCAGCTTGCCTCGGGGGGCAATGTTTTTT
J gene: TRBJ2-3; clone size: -; CDR3 length: 16; V gene: TRBV10-3; D gene: TRBD2; CDR3 protein: CAISDPGLGDPDTQYF; CDR3 DNA: TGTGCCATCAGTGACCCGGGACTAGGGGACCCCGATACGCAGTATTTT
J gene: TRBJ1-2; clone size: -; CDR3 length: 15; V gene: TRBV13; D gene: TRBD1; CDR3 protein: CASSARDRVLAGYTF; CDR3 DNA: TGTGCCAGCAGCGCGCGGGACAGGGTACTTGCTGGCTACACCTTC
J gene: TRBJ1-5; clone size: -; CDR3 length: 15; V gene: TRBV19; D gene: -; CDR3 protein: CASTRVGTGNQPQHF; CDR3 DNA: TGTGCCAGTACTCGAGTTGGTACAGGCAATCAGCCCCAGCATTTT
J gene: TRBJ2-7; clone size: -; CDR3 length: 14; V gene: TRBV5-6; D gene: -; CDR3 protein: CASSLGPGDYEQYF; CDR3 DNA: TGTGCCAGCAGCTTGGGGCCAGGGGACTACGAGCAGTACTTC
J gene: TRBJ1-1; clone size: -; CDR3 length: 13; V gene: TRBV29-1; D gene: -; CDR3 protein: CSVERGGDTEAFF; CDR3 DNA: TGCAGCGTTGAGAGGGGGGGAGACACTGAAGCTTTCTTT
J gene: TRBJ2-7; clone size: -; CDR3 length: 14; V gene: TRBV9; D gene: -; CDR3 protein: CASSISPRQDEQYF; CDR3 DNA: TGTGCCAGCAGTATTTCACCAAGACAGGACGAGCAGTACTTC
J gene: TRBJ2-1; clone size: few; CDR3 length: 16; V gene: TRBV11-2; D gene: TRBD2; CDR3 protein: CASSPHGTSGSNEQFF; CDR3 DNA: TGTGCCAGCAGCCCGCACGGGACTAGCGGGAGTAATGAGCAGTTCTTC
J gene: TRBJ1-1; clone size: once; CDR3 length: 16; V gene: TRBV5-1; D gene: TRBD1; CDR3 protein: CASSTGTGGMYTEAFF; CDR3 DNA: TGCGCCAGCAGCACGGGGACAGGGGGAATGTACACTGAAGCTTTCTTT
J gene: TRBJ2-3; clone size: -; CDR3 length: 16; V gene: TRBV18; D gene: TRBD1; CDR3 protein: CASSPPGQGASDTQYF; CDR3 DNA: TGTGCCAGCTCACCACCCGGACAGGGGGCTTCAGATACGCAGTATTTT
J gene: TRBJ2-7; clone size: few; CDR3 length: 13; V gene: TRBV7-9; D gene: -; CDR3 protein: CASSLAGLYEQYF; CDR3 DNA: TGTGCCAGCAGCTTAGCGGGACTCTACGAGCAGTACTTC
J gene: TRBJ2-1; clone size: -; CDR3 length: 18; V gene: TRBV15; D gene: TRBD2; CDR3 protein: CATSSSPLAGVSYNEQFF; CDR3 DNA: TGTGCCACCAGCAGCTCCCCTCTAGCGGGTGTCTCCTACAATGAGCAGTTCTTC
J gene: TRBJ2-3; clone size: -; CDR3 length: 17; V gene: TRBV7-2; D gene: TRBD2; CDR3 protein: CASSPRGAGVTTDTQYF; CDR3 DNA: TGTGCCAGCAGCCCCCGGGGAGCGGGAGTAACCACAGATACGCAGTATTTT